The 15 T cell receptor beta chains below come from one sample, sequenced in a study of lymphopenia after photon versus proton radiotherapy. Generated by immunoSEQ multiplex PCR, the TCRdb table keeps only in-frame clones and is missing some. The profile shows tens of thousands of clones, approximately 90% of them singletons. Sequencing used peripheral blood, obtained from a patient treated with photon-based radiotherapy. Every receptor here comes from a man aged 60 to 75 with cholangiocarcinoma.

The chain has TRBV29-1 and TRBJ2-7, with 10 positions matching TRBD2. In germline, CDR1 is SQVTM, CDR2 ANQGSEA. CDR3 length: 12 residues. The V gene end was trimmed by 5 bases and the J gene end by 2 bases; junction bases not matched to a gene: 0. In DNA, the CDR3 is TGCAGCGTTACTAGCGGGACCTACGAGCAGTACTTC. Translation gives CSVTSGTYEQYF.

The gene calls are TRBV28 and TRBJ1-3; D gene unclear. The CDR3 extends over 14 amino acids. With 6 bases removed from V and 4 bases from J, the gap between germline ends came to 13 bases. Germline V gene sequence: CDR1 MDHEN, CDR2 SYDVKM. CDR3 nucleotides: TGTGCCAGCAGCTCTAGGATCCGCGGAAACACCATATATTTT. It is translated as CASSSRIRGNTIYF.

The chain combines TRBV19 with TRBJ1-5; no firm D call. Per germline, CDR1 LNHDA and CDR2 SQIVND (reference sequence). The CDR3 covers 15 residues. Trimming took 0 bases from V and 4 from J, leaving 10 bases between them. The CDR3 region is CASSIDRAQNQPQHF. The CDR3 nucleotides read TGTGCCAGTAGTATAGACCGGGCCCAGAATCAGCCCCAGCATTTT.

The chain is built from TRBV7-9 and TRBJ2-3; TRBD2 is a possible D gene (6 bases). V lost 0 bases to trimming and J lost 4 bases, with 8 bases between them. Germline CDR1 and CDR2: SEHNR and FQNEAQ (reference sequence). This CDR3 region has 14 residues. CDR3 nucleotide sequence: TGTGCCAGCAGCTTAGCGGAGGGCGCAGATACGCAGTATTTT. Translating gives CASSLAEGADTQYF.

The rearrangement joins TRBV5-5 to TRBJ1-1; D is ambiguous. Germline loops: CDR1 SGHKS, CDR2 YYEKEE (reference sequence). V was clipped by 4 bases and J by 0 bases, with 4 bases between them. The CDR3 loop spans 12 amino acids. The CDR3, as DNA: TGTGCCAGCAGCCAGATGAACACTGAAGCTTTCTTT. Amino acids: CASSQMNTEAFF.

The gene calls are TRBV11-2 and TRBJ2-4, with D possibly matching TRBD2 (6 bases). V dropped 2 bases and J dropped 9 bases, with 17 bases sitting between them. The CDR3 is 15 amino acids. Germline V gene sequence: CDR1 SGHAT, CDR2 FQNNGV. The DNA for the CDR3 is TGTGCCAGCAGCTTAATGTTCAGGGAGGAAAGCATTCAGTACTTC. It translates to CASSLMFREESIQYF.

This chain joins TRBV7-7 and TRBJ2-6; D ambiguous. Per the germline V gene, CDR1 is SSHAT and CDR2 is FNYEAQ (reference sequence). This CDR3 comprises 15 residues. Between the trimmed V and J ends, which lost 5 bases and 5 bases, there was a span of 13 bases. CDR3 nucleotide sequence: TGTGCCAGCAGCGAACGCCAAAGTCGGGCCAACGTCCTGACTTTC. It translates to CASSERQSRANVLTF.

The chain employs TRBV11-3 and TRBJ2-5, with no clear D. Trimming took 0 bases from V and 3 from J, leaving 5 bases between them. The CDR3 loop spans 13 amino acids. The germline CDR1 and CDR2 sequences are SGHNT and YENEEA. CDR3 sequence (DNA): TGTGCCAGCAGCTTAGAGATGGAAGAGACCCAGTACTTC. Its translation: CASSLEMEETQYF.

This rearrangement joins TRBV9 to TRBJ2-2, with D uncertain. Per the germline V gene, CDR1 is SGDLS and CDR2 is YYNGEE. The ends were cut back, 3 bases at V and 1 base at J, with 13 bases in the middle. The CDR3 has 16 residues. The CDR3 is CASSDQRVMNTGELFF. The CDR3 region has the DNA TGTGCCAGCAGCGATCAACGGGTGATGAACACCGGGGAGCTGTTTTTT.

The V and J genes are TRBV7-2 and TRBJ1-2, with TRBD1 as a possible D gene (5 bases). Germline CDR1 is SGHTA and CDR2 is FQGNSA. This CDR3 has 14 residues. V lost 7 bases and J 0 bases, leaving 12 bases between the germline ends. The CDR3 here is CASTLGVSNYGYTF. Written as DNA, the CDR3 is TGTGCCAGCACCCTAGGGGTATCTAACTATGGCTACACCTTC.

This clone turned up a few times. This chain links TRBV6-5 with TRBJ1-4; D gene uncertain. Germline CDR1 is MNHEY and CDR2 is SVGAGI. CDR3 length: 14 residues. Trimming shortened V by 3 bases and J by 4 bases, and 9 bases separated the two germline ends. The CDR3: CASSYRAVNEKLFF. CDR3 nucleotides: TGTGCCAGCAGTTATAGGGCAGTTAATGAAAAACTGTTTTTT.

The rearrangement uses TRBV18 and TRBJ1-2; 7 bases match TRBD1. The CDR3 has 12 amino acids. Germline CDR1 reads KGHSH; CDR2 reads LQKENI. Trimming removed 4 bases from V and 4 bases from J; junction bases left unmatched: 0. The CDR3 spells CASSRDSYGYTF. DNA of the CDR3: TGTGCCAGCTCACGGGACAGCTATGGCTACACCTTC. Filled out from reference TRBV18 and TRBJ1-2, the complete variable domain reads NAGVMQNPRHLVRRRGQEARLRCSPMKGHSHVYWYRQLPEEGLKFMVYLQKENIIDESGMPKERFSAEFPKEGPSILRIQQVVRGDSAAYFCASSRDSYGYTFGSGTRLTVV.

The CDR3 DNA follows: TGTGCCAGCTCACCACGGTCAATACTAAGTTCCTACGAGCAGTACTTC. It codes for CASSPRSILSSYEQYF. V is TRBV18 and J is TRBJ2-7; D unresolved. This CDR3 is 16 amino acids long. The V gene lost 1 base and the J gene lost 1 base, with 14 bases spanning the gap. The germline V gene encodes CDR1 KGHSH and CDR2 LQKENI. The variable domain in full, with the rest retrieved from reference TRBV18 and TRBJ2-7, is NAGVMQNPRHLVRRRGQEARLRCSPMKGHSHVYWYRQLPEEGLKFMVYLQKENIIDESGMPKERFSAEFPKEGPSILRIQQVVRGDSAAYFCASSPRSILSSYEQYFGPGTRLTVT.

The DNA of the CDR3 is TGCGCCAGCAGCTCTCTGGTGGACGGGGAGCTGTTTTTT. This codes for CASSSLVDGELFF. This sequence joins TRBV5-1 and TRBJ2-2, with no clear D. Trimming removed 3 bases at V and 7 bases at J, with 10 bases between. The length of the CDR3 is 13 residues. The germline V gene encodes CDR1 SGHRS and CDR2 YFSETQ.

J is TRBJ2-7 and V is TRBV5-1; the match to TRBD1 covers 7 bases. Germline lookup yields CDR1 SGHRS and CDR2 YFSETQ. V lost 2 bases and J lost 4; bases outside the gene matches: 12. The CDR3 loop spans 16 amino acids. In nucleotides, the CDR3 is TGCGCCAGCAGCTTTTCGGGACAGTCAATTCAGTACGAGCAGTACTTC. Translating gives CASSFSGQSIQYEQYF.